The entry below describes one T cell receptor (beta chain). Its antigen remains unidentified. This sample stems from a study of T-cell memory formation after mild COVID-19. On the study more broadly: In these data, TCR clusters were largely donor specific.

The CDR3 is 19 amino acids. Germline CDR1 and CDR2: MRHNA and SNTAGT. Germline trimming cut 5 bases from V and 0 bases from J; bases unmatched to any gene: 11. Study-wide results and limits: Shrinking CD4+ clones resided mostly in CM and EM, and CD8+ ones in EMRA.

MiXCR, applied by TCRdb to the 5' RACE reads, yields one record per CDR3 protein. The sample comprises around 300,000 distinct CDR3 sequences, approximately 14% of which are singletons, and around a fifth rests with the top ten. The J gene is TRBJ2-6, the V gene TRBV6-4; 9 positions match TRBD1. Sequenced sample: PBMCs or a T cell subset sorted from them (not recorded which). This clonotype originated in a man aged 18 to 29 who had mild COVID-19 (a few samples of this study predate the infection). Cell type and time point are not known. CDR3 nucleotide sequence: TGTGCCAGCAGTCCTCACCGGACAGGGGTACCCTCTGGGGCCAACGTCCTGACTTTC. Translation gives CASSPHRTGVPSGANVLTF.